Detailed here is one T cell receptor (beta chain). The data were obtained in a study of T cell changes during pregnancy in multiple sclerosis. Germline-derived CDR1 and CDR2 are MNHEY and SMNVEV (reference sequence). The CDR3 loop spans 14 amino acids. V lost 2 bases and J 4 bases, leaving 8 bases between the germline ends. TCRdb's copy holds only in-frame clones and misses some; the assay was immunoSEQ multiplex PCR. The data hold roughly 59,000 clones, with about 93% observed a single time. This material consisted of CD4+ T cells from peripheral blood mononuclear cells, taken before pregnancy. The source of this sequence is a female donor with multiple sclerosis, enrolled in a pregnancy study. This rearrangement joins TRBV27 to TRBJ2-2; no clear D gene. The chain's CDR3 is CASSLVPSTGELFF. In DNA, the CDR3 is TGTGCCAGCAGTTTAGTTCCTTCCACCGGGGAGCTGTTTTTT.